This TCR beta chain was identified during a study of T cell responses to AZD1222 COVID-19 vaccine. The study, taken as a whole, reports: Following two doses of AZD1222, Spike-specific TCR breadth and depth rose. Among vaccine-associated CD4 TCRs, coverage spanned spike, with dominance at 160-218 and 743-854.

Analyses pooled second doses at about 4 or about 12 weeks. Profiled with immunoSEQ multiplex PCR; TCRdb holds only in-frame clones, not every one. This sample has fewer than 150,000 clones, with 92% found just once. In regard to this clone: Antigen: not known.

Trimming removed 6 bases at V and 0 bases at J, with 12 bases between. CDR1 is MNHEY, CDR2 SMNVEV, per germline (reference sequence). The CDR3 consists of 15 residues. The receptor was derived from an adult who received the AZD1222 COVID-19 vaccine. Material: peripheral blood, obtained 28 days after the second AZD1222 dose. The V and J genes are TRBV27 and TRBJ1-3; D not certain. The CDR3 reads CASRPGSLSGNTIYF. The CDR3 DNA is TGTGCCAGCAGACCCGGCAGCCTCTCTGGAAACACCATATATTTT.